The 3 T cell receptor beta chains listed next were all sequenced from one sample in a study of CD8 T cells in Susac syndrome. With random hexamers, roughly 0.45 to 1 ug RNA was reverse transcribed. TCRdb used MiXCR to reprocess the immunoSEQ multiplex PCR reads, holding one entry per CDR3 protein. The sample shows more than 75,000 distinct CDR3 sequences, 80% to 95% of them seen only once. What was sequenced was CD8+ T cells from PBMCs. The receptors here all came from a human donor in good health.

This clonotype was found once. J is TRBJ2-1 and V is TRBV11-1; 9 bases agree with TRBD2. The junction had 16 bases not matched to a gene; V was cut back by 4 bases and J by 0 bases. The CDR3 is 20 amino acids. The germline V gene encodes CDR1 SGHAT and CDR2 FQDESV (reference sequence). This chain's CDR3 is CASSSPVDLAGPSSYNEQFF. The CDR3 bases are TGTGCCAGCAGCTCCCCCGTGGACCTAGCGGGGCCAAGCTCCTACAATGAGCAGTTCTTC.

The V and J genes are TRBV5-4 and TRBJ2-1; D is uncertain. The V end was cut by 9 bases, the J end by 8 bases, with 18 bases between. The CDR3 spans 13 residues. Looked up from germline, CDR1 is SGHNT and CDR2 is YYREEE (reference sequence). Here the CDR3 reads CAIGTPAHDEQFF. The CDR3 DNA follows: TGTGCCATCGGTACTCCGGCTCATGATGAGCAGTTCTTC.

This clonotype was picked up one time. The rearrangement links TRBV11-2 to TRBJ2-7; no definite D call. CDR3 length: 12 residues. Germline V lookup: CDR1 SGHAT, CDR2 FQNNGV. V lost 3 bases and J lost 3, with 6 bases in between. CDR3: CASSFSGYEQYF. CDR3 in DNA: TGTGCCAGCAGCTTTTCCGGCTACGAGCAGTACTTC.